The T cell receptor beta chain described here comes from a study of blood T cell repertoires in COVID-19. Study context: The cDNA or gDNA used as material had been derived from T cells, B-cell-depleted T cells, or PBMCs.

This CDR3 comprises 14 residues. Germline assignment: CDR1 SNHLY and CDR2 FYNNEI. Trimming took off 4 bases at V and 4 bases at J, with 11 bases between the two ends. Profiled with immunoSEQ multiplex PCR; TCRdb holds only in-frame clones, not every one. The repertoire holds 120,000 to 150,000 clones, with approximately 86% as singletons. The TCR was taken from a woman aged 55 to 70 with acute or convalescent COVID-19. The chain carries TRBV2 and TRBJ1-5, with D uncertain. Sequencing used peripheral blood. For the CDR3, the DNA is TGTGCCAGCAGTGTCGCAGGTCCTAATCAGCCCCAGCATTTT. Residues: CASSVAGPNQPQHF. The full variable domain, its missing parts supplied by reference TRBV2 and TRBJ1-5, is EPEVTQTPSHQVTQMGQEVILRCVPISNHLYFYWYRQILGQKVEFLVSFYNNEISEKSEIFDDQFSVERPDGSNFTLKIRSTKLEDSAMYFCASSVAGPNQPQHFGDGTRLSIL.